This TCR beta chain was observed in a study of blood T cell repertoires in COVID-19. Overall study: Samples representing acute and convalescent COVID-19 were sourced from the United States, Italy and Spain.

Germline CDR1 is SNHLY and CDR2 is FYNNEI. The CDR3 loop spans 16 amino acids. J was trimmed by 2 bases and V by 4 bases; bases with no gene match: 9. Repertoires were generated with immunoSEQ multiplex PCR, while TCRdb's copy carries only in-frame clones and drops some. The repertoire holds roughly 200,000 clones, around nine tenths seen once, with roughly 4.9% in the top ten. The chain links TRBV2 to TRBJ2-7; 9 nucleotides line up with TRBD2. This TCR was sampled from a woman aged 25 to 45 who had been exposed to COVID-19. Sequencing was done on a sample of PBMCs or T cells enriched from blood (not recorded which). CDR3 sequence reads: CASSVTLIAGAYEQYF. The DNA of the CDR3 is TGTGCCAGCAGTGTCACGTTAATAGCGGGGGCCTACGAGCAGTACTTC.